The clone carrying this T cell receptor (beta chain) was observed many times. The data were taken from a study of T cells in Graves' hyperthyroidism and ophthalmopathy. RNA transcripts yielded amplified TCR beta CDR3 regions. First-round RT-PCR of the TCR CDR3 relied on the HTBI primer set. TCRdb reprocessed the multiplex PCR reads via MiXCR and lists one record per CDR3 protein. The sample consists of 300,000 to 400,000 distinct CDR3 sequences, 21% of them appearing once. The sequence came from a woman between 50 and 59 years old with Graves' hyperthyroidism. Sequencing used blood.

CDR3: CASSETSYWTSGSITGELFF. As DNA, the CDR3 is TGTGCCAGCAGTGAAACCTCATATTGGACTAGCGGGAGTATCACCGGGGAGCTGTTTTTT. V and J are TRBV28 and TRBJ2-2; 13 nucleotides line up with TRBD2. V was pared by 5 bases and J by 4 bases, with 16 bases of the junction left unmatched. The CDR3 sequence is 20 residues long. Looked up from germline, CDR1 is MDHEN and CDR2 is SYDVKM.